Listed here are 21 T cell receptor beta chains from one sample, sequenced in a study of identical twins. TCRdb re-called the 5' RACE reads with MiXCR, one entry per CDR3 protein. This table has 520,000 or so distinct CDR3 sequences, roughly a fifth appearing once. The same sample was also used in a study of T cells expressing NK-cell markers.

The sequenced sample was CD4+ T cells sorted from blood. The receptors derive from a woman aged 18-29 years in good health.

This clonotype was recorded a few times. V is TRBV20-1 and J is TRBJ2-7; D is possibly TRBD2 (6 bases). V lost 3 bases and J lost 2, with 17 bases in between. The length of the CDR3 is 15 residues. CDR1 DFQATT and CDR2 SNEGSKA come from the germline V gene (reference sequence). The CDR3 DNA reads as TGCAGTGCTAGTGGAGAGGGACTTGCAACCTACGAGCAGTACTTC. It translates to CSASGEGLATYEQYF.

V is TRBV23-1 and J is TRBJ1-6, with no clear D. TRBV23-1 is treated as an ORF (open reading frame) with a function not yet certain. CDR3 length: 16 amino acids. With 4 bases removed from V and 8 bases from J, the gap between germline ends came to 18 bases. The CDR3 reads CASSLNLTSWHSPLHF. Written as DNA, the CDR3 is TGCGCCAGCAGTCTCAACCTAACGAGCTGGCATTCACCCCTCCACTTT.

The table lists this clonotype with a few counts. V and J are TRBV12-3 or TRBV12-4 and TRBJ1-4, with no clear D. This CDR3 comprises 11 residues. Trimming removed 7 bases from V and 8 bases from J, with 8 bases in between. The CDR3 bases are TGTGCCAGCAAGGGATACGAAAAACTGTTTTTT. As protein: CASKGYEKLFF.

This clonotype has only a few counts. V gene TRBV5-8 combines with J gene TRBJ1-5; D is unresolved. The V gene lost 3 bases and the J gene lost 0 bases, with 7 bases spanning the gap. The CDR3 contains 14 residues. CDR1 and CDR2 (germline): SGHTS, YDEGEE. The CDR3 nucleotides read TGTGCCAGCAGCTCCGACGGTAGCAATCAGCCCCAGCATTTT. Amino acid sequence: CASSSDGSNQPQHF.

The V call is TRBV5-1, the J call TRBJ2-1; 8 positions match TRBD2. Germline CDR1 is SGHRS and CDR2 is YFSETQ. The CDR3 extends over 19 amino acids. The V gene end was trimmed by 2 bases and the J gene end by 0 bases; junction bases not matched to a gene: 13. In DNA, the CDR3 is TGCGCCAGCAGCTTATGGTTTAGAGCGGGGGACGACTCCTACAATGAGCAGTTCTTC. It yields the protein CASSLWFRAGDDSYNEQFF.

This clonotype has a count of ten or more. This chain connects TRBV5-1 to TRBJ2-3; D is uncertain. Germline V gene sequence: CDR1 SGHRS, CDR2 YFSETQ. This CDR3 contains 12 residues. V was shortened by 4 bases and J by 12 bases, with 15 bases between the two germline ends. Written as DNA, the CDR3 is TGCGCCAGCAGCCTAGACCCTCACCCACAGTATTTT. It yields the protein CASSLDPHPQYF.

This clonotype has just a few counts. The V and J genes are TRBV7-2 and TRBJ2-3; TRBD2 agrees at 12 bases. Germline values: CDR1 SGHTA, CDR2 FQGNSA. This CDR3 has 15 amino acids. The trim removed 5 bases at V and 7 bases at J, leaving 7 bases unmatched. The DNA for the CDR3 is TGTGCCAGCAGCCTGCTAGCGGGAGGGCCTCATACGCAGTATTTT. The encoded protein is CASSLLAGGPHTQYF. Full variable domain (rest looked up from reference TRBV7-2 and TRBJ2-3): GAGVSQSPSNKVTEKGKDVELRCDPISGHTALYWYRQSLGQGLEFLIYFQGNSAPDKSGLPSDRFSAERTGGSVSTLTIQRTQQEDSAVYLCASSLLAGGPHTQYFGPGTRLTVL.

This clonotype was detected many times. The chain has TRBV27 and TRBJ2-3; D gene uncertain. Trimming took off 6 bases at V and 1 base at J, with 14 bases between the two ends. This CDR3 is built from 15 residues. Looked up from germline, CDR1 is MNHEY and CDR2 is SMNVEV (reference sequence). The CDR3 is CASSYKGRGTDTQYF. As DNA, the CDR3 is TGTGCCAGCAGCTACAAGGGTAGGGGCACAGATACGCAGTATTTT.

In this sample, this clonotype turned up a few times. The chain recombines TRBV5-1 with TRBJ1-5, with TRBD1 as a possible D gene (5 bases). Germline V gene sequence: CDR1 SGHRS, CDR2 YFSETQ. The CDR3 consists of 14 residues. Trimming left V 4 bases short and J 3 bases short, with 11 bases between. In nucleotides, the CDR3 is TGCGCCAGCAGCCCAGACAGCCTCAATCAGCCCCAGCATTTT. Translating it yields CASSPDSLNQPQHF.

This sequence joins TRBV20-1 and TRBJ2-7, with TRBD2 matching 10 bases. Losses at the gene ends were 5 bases for V and 3 bases for J; bases not matched to a gene: 7. This CDR3 contains 14 residues. The germline V gene encodes CDR1 DFQATT and CDR2 SNEGSKA (reference sequence). For the CDR3, the DNA is TGCAGTGCTGGGCTAGCGGGAGCGGACTACGAGCAGTACTTC. This encodes CSAGLAGADYEQYF.

V and J are TRBV4-3 and TRBJ2-1; 12 bases match TRBD2. The CDR3 loop spans 16 amino acids. Trimming cost V 4 bases and J 2 bases; bases outside gene matches: 3. The germline CDR1 and CDR2 sequences are LGHNA and YSLEER. Written as DNA, the CDR3 is TGCGCCAGCAGCCGGACTAGCGGGGCCCCCTACAATGAGCAGTTCTTC. Translated, it gives CASSRTSGAPYNEQFF.

V gene TRBV18 combines with J gene TRBJ2-1, with D maybe TRBD2 (6 bases). Germline assignment: CDR1 KGHSH and CDR2 LQKENI. V was cut by 3 bases and J by 8 bases, with 17 bases left in between. The CDR3 contains 15 residues. The CDR3 loop reads CASSPAGMWGDEQFF. The CDR3 nucleotides read TGTGCCAGCTCACCGGCGGGGATGTGGGGAGATGAGCAGTTCTTC.

The chain joins TRBV5-1 to TRBJ1-2, with D unclear. The CDR3 sequence is 11 residues long. V lost 0 bases and J lost 8, with 5 bases in between. The V gene's germline CDR1 is SGHRS and CDR2 YFSETQ. DNA of the CDR3: TGCGCCAGCAGCTTGGCGGAAGGCTACACCTTC. It translates to CASSLAEGYTF.

This clonotype occurred many times. The chain uses TRBV15 and TRBJ2-1; tentatively, D is TRBD1 or TRBD2 (5 bases each). CDR3 size: 13 residues. Germline lookup yields CDR1 LNHNV and CDR2 YYDKDF (reference sequence). V gave up 3 bases and J gave up 5 bases, with 8 bases separating them. The CDR3, as DNA: TGTGCCACCAGCAGGGGGGAGAACAATGAGCAGTTCTTC. The encoded protein is CATSRGENNEQFF.

This clonotype was seen a few times. This chain's CDR3 is CSAREVASQETQYF. For the CDR3, the DNA is TGCAGTGCTAGAGAAGTAGCATCCCAAGAGACCCAGTACTTC. The chain has TRBV20-1 and TRBJ2-5; D not resolved. Germline V lookup: CDR1 DFQATT, CDR2 SNEGSKA (reference sequence). The CDR3 contains 14 residues. V was trimmed by 0 bases and J by 1 base, leaving 9 bases between them.

A few counts support this clonotype. The rearrangement uses TRBV3-1 and TRBJ1-2; 8 bases are a match to TRBD1. The CDR3 sequence is 14 residues long. V was pared by 6 bases and J by 2 bases, with 5 bases of the junction left unmatched. Germline lookup yields CDR1 LGHDT and CDR2 YNNKEL (reference sequence). The CDR3 here is CASRISGGNYGYTF. CDR3 coding DNA: TGTGCCAGCAGGATTTCAGGGGGCAACTATGGCTACACCTTC.

The V gene is TRBV20-1, the J gene TRBJ2-7; possible D gene TRBD1, 5 bases. Trimming cost V 5 bases and J 6 bases, with 17 bases left between them. CDR1 DFQATT and CDR2 SNEGSKA come from the germline V gene (reference sequence). The CDR3 spans 13 residues. The CDR3 coding sequence is TGCAGTGCTCACACTCCAGGGTCGGGCGAGCAGTACTTC. Its protein is CSAHTPGSGEQYF.

This clonotype was counted only a few times. The rearrangement links TRBV10-3 to TRBJ2-4; perhaps TRBD1 as D (8 bases). Germline V lookup: CDR1 ENHRY, CDR2 SYGVKD. V was pared by 6 bases and J by 8 bases, with 17 bases between. This CDR3 contains 14 residues. CDR3 sequence: CAISPGQGGDIQYF. Here the CDR3 DNA reads TGTGCCATCAGCCCAGGACAGGGAGGGGACATTCAGTACTTC.

The sample holds a few counts of this clonotype. This chain uses TRBV6-2 or TRBV6-3 with TRBJ2-7; D gene uncertain. The V end lost 5 bases, the J end lost 5 bases, and 7 bases lay between the germline ends. The CDR3 spans 11 residues. From germline, CDR1 is MNHEY and CDR2 SVGEGT. In DNA form, the CDR3 reads TGTGCCAGCAGTCAAATGAACGAGCAGTACTTC. Translation gives CASSQMNEQYF.

In this sample, this clonotype turned up a few times. This rearrangement joins TRBV5-1 to TRBJ2-7, with 7 positions matching TRBD1. CDR1 is SGHRS, CDR2 YFSETQ, per germline. V shed 4 bases, J shed 2 bases, and the junction held 6 bases outside the gene matches. The length of the CDR3 is 14 residues. The DNA for the CDR3 is TGCGCCAGCAGCATCGGACAGGTTCCCTACGAGCAGTACTTC. Protein product: CASSIGQVPYEQYF.

V usage is TRBV2 and J usage is TRBJ1-1; D may be TRBD1 (5 bases). V gave up 8 bases and J gave up 4 bases, with 14 bases separating them. CDR1 is SNHLY, CDR2 FYNNEI, per germline. This CDR3 is built from 13 residues. The CDR3 bases are TGTGCCAGCGAGCCTGGAAGGGGCACTGAAGCTTTCTTT. Translation: CASEPGRGTEAFF.